This T cell receptor (beta chain) was sequenced in a study of blood T cell repertoires in COVID-19. Across the whole study: The cDNA or gDNA used as material had been derived from T cells, B-cell-depleted T cells, or PBMCs.

The CDR3 runs 13 residues. Trimming removed 4 bases at V and 5 bases at J, with 12 bases between. The germline V gene has CDR1 SGHNT and CDR2 YENEEA. The sample holds a few counts of this clone. Data came from immunoSEQ multiplex PCR; TCRdb stores just in-frame clones and leaves some out. This table has roughly 140,000 clones, approximately 86% appearing once. The source is a woman in her sixties with active or convalescent COVID-19. The chain has TRBV11-3 and TRBJ2-7, with a tentative D call TRBD2 (6 bases). Material: peripheral blood. CDR3 nucleotides: TGTGCCAGCAGCTCCCAGCCGGGGGACGAGCAGTACTTC. Translated: CASSSQPGDEQYF.